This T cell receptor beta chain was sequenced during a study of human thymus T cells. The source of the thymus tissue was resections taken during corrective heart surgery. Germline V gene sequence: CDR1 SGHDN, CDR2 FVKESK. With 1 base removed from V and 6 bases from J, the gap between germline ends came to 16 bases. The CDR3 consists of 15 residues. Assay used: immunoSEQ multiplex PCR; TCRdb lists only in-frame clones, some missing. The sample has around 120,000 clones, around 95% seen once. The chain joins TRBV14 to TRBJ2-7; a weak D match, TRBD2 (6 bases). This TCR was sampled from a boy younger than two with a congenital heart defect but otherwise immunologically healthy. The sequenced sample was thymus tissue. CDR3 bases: TGTGCCAGCAGCCAAGGAACCCCAGCGGGTCGCGAGCAGTACTTC. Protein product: CASSQGTPAGREQYF. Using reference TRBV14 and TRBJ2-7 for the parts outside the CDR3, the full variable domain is EAGVTQFPSHSVIEKGQTVTLRCDPISGHDNLYWYRRVMGKEIKFLLHFVKESKQDESGMPNNRFLAERTGGTYSTLKVQPAELEDSGVYFCASSQGTPAGREQYFGPGTRLTVT.